This T cell receptor (beta chain) was obtained from a study of blood T cell repertoires in COVID-19. Study-wide context: Some COVID-19 samples were acute and others convalescent; all came from the United States, Italy and Spain. From T cells, B-cell-depleted T cells, or PBMCs came the material, which was cDNA or gDNA.

CDR3 length: 15 amino acids. Trimming removed 2 bases at V and 1 base at J, with 11 bases between. CDR1 SGHDN and CDR2 FVKESK come from the germline V gene. Study processing details: Amplification of reference gene primers provided the estimated nucleated cell counts. Sequenced by immunoSEQ multiplex PCR; TCRdb stores in-frame clones only, minus some. V, J and clone size are taken as reported in that table, and D and trimming were inferred from the DNA itself. In the table there are about 120,000 clones, about four fifths of which are singletons. The receptor was isolated from a man aged 55-75 years with acute or convalescent COVID-19. The chain recombines TRBV14 with TRBJ1-1, with a possible D match to TRBD1 (5 bases). Sequenced input: peripheral blood. This chain's CDR3 is CASSQWGAGNTEAFF. CDR3 sequence (DNA): TGTGCCAGCAGCCAATGGGGCGCTGGGAACACTGAAGCTTTCTTT. The full variable domain, rest sourced from reference TRBV14 and TRBJ1-1, is EAGVTQFPSHSVIEKGQTVTLRCDPISGHDNLYWYRRVMGKEIKFLLHFVKESKQDESGMPNNRFLAERTGGTYSTLKVQPAELEDSGVYFCASSQWGAGNTEAFFGQGTRLTVV.